Below, 14 T cell receptor beta chains from the same sample are listed, as sequenced in a study of T-cell reconstitution after alpha-beta-depleted transplantation in children (dated by TCRdb to 2016 to 2018). The library was generated by PCR. Instrument used: Illumina HiSeq 2500. TCR libraries were prepared with molecular barcoding, using unique molecular identifiers to normalize TCRbeta repertoire quantification. TCRdb applied fastp at Q25 and MiXCR to the public reads, then kept only in-frame beta chains. Every CDR3 protein is listed once, alongside the most common genes and DNA of its rows. The sample table contains about a million distinct CDR3 sequences; only one count was recorded for about 31% of them. In total, the top ten clones hold more than 25% of the sample. Sample treatment or condition, as interpreted from the label and publication: allogeneic hematopoietic cell transplantation with graft depleted of TCRalphabeta T cells and CD19 B cells.

The starting material was PBMCs, mostly from graft donor cells, obtained 360 days after TCRalphabeta/CD19-depleted stem cell transplant. The receptors here all came from a boy under three years old who had a stem cell transplant for SCID, so the T cells may come from the graft donor.

This clonotype appeared a few times. V usage is TRBV15 and J usage is TRBJ2-1; D may be TRBD2 (7 bases). V gave up 0 bases and J gave up 10 bases, with 10 bases separating them. The CDR3 is 13 residues long. Germline-derived CDR1 and CDR2 are LNHNV and YYDKDF (reference sequence). CDR3 in DNA: TGTGCCACCAGCAGAGATCGCGGGGGCGAGCAGTTCTTC. Protein product: CATSRDRGGEQFF.

The genes are TRBV11-2 and TRBJ2-2, with 7 bases that match TRBD2. From germline, CDR1 is SGHAT and CDR2 FQNNGV. V dropped 4 bases and J dropped 0; count of bases not matched to a gene: 8. The CDR3 loop spans 17 amino acids. The DNA for the CDR3 is TGTGCCAGCAGCTCCAGACCGGGGGGACCGAACACCGGGGAGCTGTTTTTT. Protein: CASSSRPGGPNTGELFF. The entire variable domain, with the rest obtained from reference TRBV11-2 and TRBJ2-2, is as follows: EAGVAQSPRYKIIEKRQSVAFWCNPISGHATLYWYQQILGQGPKLLIQFQNNGVVDDSQLPKDRFSAERLKGVDSTLKIQPAKLEDSAVYLCASSSRPGGPNTGELFFGEGSRLTVL.

This chain connects TRBV28 to TRBJ2-2; D gene uncertain. Trimming left V 3 bases short and J 0 bases short, with 8 bases between. Germline lookup yields CDR1 MDHEN and CDR2 SYDVKM. The CDR3 totals 15 residues. The CDR3 DNA reads TGTGCCAGCAGTTTCCCTAGGCCGAACACCGGGGAGCTGTTTTTT. The encoded protein is CASSFPRPNTGELFF.

The chain couples TRBV7-9 to TRBJ1-2; tentative D call: TRBD1 (6 bases). Per germline, CDR1 SEHNR and CDR2 FQNEAQ (reference sequence). Trimming pared 5 bases from V and 3 bases from J, leaving 13 bases between. The length of the CDR3 is 14 residues. CDR3 nucleotides: TGTGCCAGCAGCAGAACAGGGACCTACTATGGCTACACCTTC. Translated: CASSRTGTYYGYTF.

The sample holds one count of this clonotype. V and J are TRBV11-2 and TRBJ1-1; TRBD1 aligns across 9 bases. The CDR3 covers 17 residues. V shed 5 bases and J 1 base; nucleotides not matched to a gene: 11. Germline CDR1 is SGHAT and CDR2 is FQNNGV. In DNA, the CDR3 is TGTGCCAGCAGCCCCCTAAGCGGGGACAGGGCGAACACTGAAGCTTTCTTT. Protein sequence: CASSPLSGDRANTEAFF. The full variable domain, in which reference TRBV11-2 and TRBJ1-1 provide the parts outside the CDR3, is EAGVAQSPRYKIIEKRQSVAFWCNPISGHATLYWYQQILGQGPKLLIQFQNNGVVDDSQLPKDRFSAERLKGVDSTLKIQPAKLEDSAVYLCASSPLSGDRANTEAFFGQGTRLTVV.

This clonotype was counted only a few times. This chain uses TRBV12-3 or TRBV12-4 with TRBJ2-2, with D possibly TRBD1 on 5 matching bases. The germline V and J ends were trimmed by 2 bases and 1 base, with 11 bases remaining between them. This CDR3 comprises 16 residues. DNA of the CDR3: TGTGCCAGCAGTTTACTTAGACAGCTGAACACCGGGGAGCTGTTTTTT. Encoded protein: CASSLLRQLNTGELFF.

This clonotype was counted once. The genes are TRBV4-1 and TRBJ1-2; D is perhaps TRBD1 (5 bases). This CDR3 region has 15 residues. Germline CDR1 reads MGHRA; CDR2 reads YSYEKL. Trimming pared 0 bases from V and 1 base from J, leaving 9 bases between. As DNA, the CDR3 is TGCGCCAGCAGCCAAGACCGGGACGGTAACTATGGCTACACCTTC. Protein sequence: CASSQDRDGNYGYTF.

This clonotype has a handful of counts. This chain joins TRBV20-1 and TRBJ2-7; no definite D call. The CDR3 sequence is 10 residues long. The V end was cut by 5 bases, the J end by 5 bases, with 7 bases between. From germline, CDR1 is DFQATT and CDR2 SNEGSKA (reference sequence). CDR3 bases: TGCAGTGCTGTGGACCACGAGCAGTACTTC. Amino acid sequence: CSAVDHEQYF.

The CDR3 protein is CASSPETSGGALDTQYF. The CDR3 region has the DNA TGTGCCAGCTCACCTGAGACTAGCGGGGGGGCCTTAGATACGCAGTATTTT. The chain links TRBV18 to TRBJ2-3; TRBD2 matches 14 bases. The germline V gene has CDR1 KGHSH and CDR2 LQKENI. The CDR3 contains 17 residues. J gave up 5 bases and V 3 bases, and 7 bases lay outside the gene matches. The full variable domain, in which reference TRBV18 and TRBJ2-3 provide the parts outside the CDR3, is NAGVMQNPRHLVRRRGQEARLRCSPMKGHSHVYWYRQLPEEGLKFMVYLQKENIIDESGMPKERFSAEFPKEGPSILRIQQVVRGDSAAYFCASSPETSGGALDTQYFGPGTRLTVL.

This clonotype was seen more than once but under ten times. V and J are TRBV29-1 and TRBJ2-1; 9 positions match TRBD1. Germline assignment: CDR1 SQVTM and CDR2 ANQGSEA. The CDR3 is 15 amino acids. Trimming took 4 bases from V and 2 from J; bases not matched to a gene: 6. CDR3 in amino acids: CSVVWDRAPYNEQFF. The CDR3 DNA reads TGCAGCGTTGTTTGGGACAGGGCGCCCTACAATGAGCAGTTCTTC.

There are many counts of this clonotype. The CDR3 reads CASRTSGGAREQYF. The CDR3, as DNA: TGTGCCAGCAGGACTAGCGGGGGGGCCCGCGAGCAGTACTTC. The rearrangement joins TRBV12-3 or TRBV12-4 to TRBJ2-7; 14 nucleotides agree with TRBD2. The J segment lost 6 bases and the V segment lost 6 bases, leaving 4 bases of the junction unmatched. CDR3 length equals 14 residues.

Note on this clonotype: The conserved closing phenylalanine or tryptophan is absent in this CDR3, likely reflecting a read error. The chain couples TRBV18 to TRBJ2-7; D is possibly TRBD2 (5 bases). CDR1 is KGHSH and CDR2 is LQKENI in the germline V gene. This CDR3 has 15 amino acids. Trimming took off 1 base at V and 5 bases at J, with 15 bases between the two ends. CDR3 coding DNA: TGTGCCAGCTCACCACGTATGTCTAGCATCCACGAGCAGTACTAC. Protein: CASSPRMSSIHEQYY.

The rearrangement links TRBV20-1 to TRBJ2-3; D may be TRBD2 (6 bases). With 4 bases removed from V and 4 bases from J, the gap between germline ends came to 12 bases. CDR3 size: 13 residues. Germline V gene lookup returns CDR1 DFQATT and CDR2 SNEGSKA (reference sequence). The CDR3 loop reads CSATSPGADTQYF. CDR3 nucleotide sequence: TGCAGTGCTACAAGTCCGGGGGCAGATACGCAGTATTTT.

The chain uses TRBV7-9 and TRBJ1-1, with 8 bases that match TRBD1. With 5 bases clipped from V and 4 bases from J, the junction kept 9 bases outside the gene matches. Per the germline V gene, CDR1 is SEHNR and CDR2 is FQNEAQ (reference sequence). The CDR3 covers 15 residues. The CDR3 loop is CASSPWTGIGTEAFF. DNA for the CDR3: TGTGCCAGCAGCCCGTGGACAGGGATAGGCACTGAAGCTTTCTTT. Full variable domain (missing parts from reference TRBV7-9 and TRBJ1-1): DTGVSQNPRHKITKRGQNVTFRCDPISEHNRLYWYRQTLGQGPEFLTYFQNEAQLEKSRLLSDRFSAERPKGSFSTLEIQRTEQGDSAMYLCASSPWTGIGTEAFFGQGTRLTVV.